Listed here are 22 T cell receptor beta chains from one sample, sequenced in a study of T cells in tuberculosis. Here immunoSEQ multiplex PCR was the method, and the copy in TCRdb shows in-frame clones only, minus some. The sample records some 30,000 clones, approximately 94% being singletons. Specimen: PBMCs. The receptors were sampled from a donor aged 10 to 29 with latent tuberculosis or without tuberculosis infection.

The chain has TRBV11-1 and TRBJ2-7, with 9 bases that match TRBD1. With V trimmed by 5 bases and J by 5 bases, 10 bases remained unmatched. Germline V gene sequence: CDR1 SGHAT, CDR2 FQDESV (reference sequence). The CDR3 sequence is 15 residues long. The CDR3 spells CASSDWSGQGDEQYF. In DNA form, the CDR3 reads TGTGCCAGCAGCGATTGGTCGGGACAGGGTGACGAGCAGTACTTC. The entire variable domain, with the rest obtained from reference TRBV11-1 and TRBJ2-7, is as follows: EAEVAQSPRYKITEKSQAVAFWCDPISGHATLYWYRQILGQGPELLVQFQDESVVDDSQLPKDRFSAERLKGVDSTLKIQPAELGDSAMYLCASSDWSGQGDEQYFGPGTRLTVT.

The rearrangement joins TRBV7-8 to TRBJ1-1; 7 bases are a match to TRBD1. This CDR3 spans 14 amino acids. CDR1 is SGHVS, CDR2 FQNEAQ, per germline. After removal of 5 bases from V and 7 bases from J, the junction contained 10 bases not matched to a gene. The CDR3 loop reads CASSRETGLGEAFF. In nucleotides, the CDR3 is TGTGCCAGCAGCCGAGAGACAGGGTTGGGTGAAGCTTTCTTT.

The DNA for the CDR3 is TGTGCCAGCAGCTCTACAGCGGAGGAGCAGTTCTTC. Its protein product is CASSSTAEEQFF. J is TRBJ2-1 and V is TRBV7-9; TRBD2 is a possible D gene (5 bases). V lost 4 bases and J 10 bases, leaving 11 bases between the germline ends. The CDR3 is made up of 12 amino acids. Germline CDR1 SEHNR, CDR2 FQNEAQ (reference sequence). The full variable domain, in which reference TRBV7-9 and TRBJ2-1 provide the parts outside the CDR3, is DTGVSQNPRHKITKRGQNVTFRCDPISEHNRLYWYRQTLGQGPEFLTYFQNEAQLEKSRLLSDRFSAERPKGSFSTLEIQRTEQGDSAMYLCASSSTAEEQFFGPGTRLTVL.

This clone has a single count. The rearrangement uses TRBV30 and TRBJ1-1; D is undetermined. The germline V gene encodes CDR1 GTSNPN and CDR2 SVGIG (reference sequence). V lost 3 bases and J lost 5, with 13 bases in between. The CDR3 runs 13 residues. The CDR3 nucleotides are TGTGCCTGGAGCGACTCAAATTTGACTGAAGCTTTCTTT. Its translation is CAWSDSNLTEAFF. The full variable domain, completed using reference TRBV30 and TRBJ1-1, is SQTIHQWPATLVQPVGSPLSLECTVEGTSNPNLYWYRQAAGRGLQLLFYSVGIGQISSEVPQNLSASRPQDRQFILSSKKLLLSDSGFYLCAWSDSNLTEAFFGQGTRLTVV.

The V gene is TRBV7-9, the J gene TRBJ2-7; 8 nucleotides align to TRBD1. CDR1 is SEHNR, CDR2 FQNEAQ, per germline (reference sequence). The CDR3 consists of 14 residues. Trimming cost V 5 bases and J 4 bases; bases outside gene matches: 7. In DNA, the CDR3 is TGTGCCAGCAGCACCCACAGGGGGGAGTACGAGCAGTACTTC. As protein: CASSTHRGEYEQYF.

V usage is TRBV6-4 and J usage is TRBJ2-3; tentative D call: TRBD2 (6 bases). There are 14 residues in the CDR3. CDR1 is MRHNA, CDR2 SNTAGT, per germline. Trimming cost V 4 bases and J 4 bases, with 12 bases left between them. CDR3 in amino acids: CASSAGDGSDTQYF. CDR3 nucleotide sequence: TGTGCCAGCAGTGCGGGAGACGGATCAGATACGCAGTATTTT.

The J gene is TRBJ1-1, the V gene TRBV5-4; TRBD1 matches at 7 bases. The CDR3 contains 14 residues. Per germline, CDR1 SGHNT and CDR2 YYREEE (reference sequence). The V gene end was trimmed by 3 bases and the J gene end by 4 bases; junction bases not matched to a gene: 6. DNA of the CDR3: TGTGCCAGCAGCTCCTCGACAGGGTCCACTGAAGCTTTCTTT. The encoded protein is CASSSSTGSTEAFF.

The chain carries TRBV4-1 and TRBJ2-4, with 10 nucleotides matching TRBD1. V lost 2 bases, J lost 3 bases, and 4 bases stayed unmatched. Germline V gene sequence: CDR1 MGHRA, CDR2 YSYEKL. This CDR3 is 16 amino acids long. The CDR3 DNA follows: TGCGCCAGCAGCCAACCCCGGACAGGGGGCAAAAACATTCAGTACTTC. Translating gives CASSQPRTGGKNIQYF.

The chain couples TRBV28 to TRBJ1-5, with no clear D. The CDR3 sequence is 11 residues long. Germline-derived CDR1 and CDR2 are MDHEN and SYDVKM. V was shortened by 6 bases and J by 7 bases, with 7 bases between the two germline ends. CDR3 in amino acids: CASSSTQPQHF. The CDR3 coding sequence is TGTGCCAGCAGCTCTACCCAGCCCCAGCATTTT. Complete variable domain (other parts from reference TRBV28 and TRBJ1-5): DVKVTQSSRYLVKRTGEKVFLECVQDMDHENMFWYRQDPGLGLRLIYFSYDVKMKEKGDIPEGYSVSREKKERFSLILESASTNQTSMYLCASSSTQPQHFGDGTRLSIL.

This chain joins TRBV29-1 and TRBJ2-7; 8 positions agree with TRBD2. Trimming removed 4 bases from V and 3 bases from J; junction bases left unmatched: 8. The CDR3 runs 14 residues. The germline CDR1 and CDR2 sequences are SQVTM and ANQGSEA. CDR3: CSVAFREGLYEQYF. In nucleotides, the CDR3 is TGCAGCGTTGCTTTCCGGGAGGGCCTCTACGAGCAGTACTTC.

V usage is TRBV5-6 and J usage is TRBJ2-7, with a weak D call TRBD1 (5 bases). Per the germline V gene, CDR1 is SGHDT and CDR2 is YYEEEE. Trimming pared 4 bases from V and 1 base from J, leaving 15 bases between. The CDR3 consists of 15 residues. The CDR3 here is CASSLLGLLSYEQYF. CDR3 DNA sequence: TGTGCCAGCAGCCTGTTGGGGCTACTGTCCTACGAGCAGTACTTC.

This clone appeared a single time. The chain combines TRBV19 with TRBJ1-4; 7 nucleotides match TRBD1. The CDR3 sequence is 14 residues long. CDR1 is LNHDA and CDR2 is SQIVND in the germline V gene (reference sequence). After removal of 6 bases from V and 6 bases from J, the junction contained 7 bases not matched to a gene. CDR3 DNA: TGTGCCAGTAGCCGAGGGGGCACGGATGAAAAACTGTTTTTT. Translating gives CASSRGGTDEKLFF.

The V call is TRBV19, the J call TRBJ1-2; 9 bases line up with TRBD1. Germline-derived CDR1 and CDR2 are LNHDA and SQIVND (reference sequence). The V and J ends lost 6 bases and 8 bases, in that order; junction bases with no gene match: 10. The CDR3 is made up of 14 amino acids. The CDR3 is CASRWTGVSEGYTF. CDR3 nucleotides: TGTGCCAGTAGGTGGACAGGGGTAAGTGAAGGCTACACCTTC.

The chain joins TRBV7-9 to TRBJ1-4; no clear D gene. Looked up from germline, CDR1 is SEHNR and CDR2 is FQNEAQ (reference sequence). The CDR3 is 16 amino acids. Between the trimmed V and J ends, which lost 2 bases and 0 bases, there was a span of 10 bases. The CDR3 region is CASSLIGLATNEKLFF. As DNA, the CDR3 is TGTGCCAGCAGCTTAATTGGGCTGGCAACTAATGAAAAACTGTTTTTT. Drawing the rest from reference TRBV7-9 and TRBJ1-4, the complete variable domain is DTGVSQNPRHKITKRGQNVTFRCDPISEHNRLYWYRQTLGQGPEFLTYFQNEAQLEKSRLLSDRFSAERPKGSFSTLEIQRTEQGDSAMYLCASSLIGLATNEKLFFGSGTQLSVL.

V is TRBV30 and J is TRBJ2-3; TRBD1 matches at 10 bases. Trimming removed 0 bases from V and 5 bases from J; junction bases left unmatched: 11. The CDR3 totals 17 residues. Germline-derived CDR1 and CDR2 are GTSNPN and SVGIG (reference sequence). CDR3 protein: CAWSVYGDRGVGDTQYF. In DNA, the CDR3 is TGTGCCTGGAGTGTATATGGGGACAGGGGAGTTGGAGATACGCAGTATTTT.

CDR3 protein: CASSGRLSNSPLHF. The CDR3 DNA reads TGTGCCAGCAGTGGGAGGCTTTCCAATTCACCCCTCCACTTT. The J gene is TRBJ1-6, the V gene TRBV2; D gene ambiguous. The germline CDR1 and CDR2 sequences are SNHLY and FYNNEI. This CDR3 comprises 14 residues. With 4 bases removed from V and 7 bases from J, the gap between germline ends came to 11 bases.

The genes are TRBV19 and TRBJ2-7, with 8 bases lining up with TRBD2. Germline-derived CDR1 and CDR2 are LNHDA and SQIVND (reference sequence). The length of the CDR3 is 15 residues. The junction had 6 bases not matched to a gene; V was cut back by 3 bases and J by 2 bases. The CDR3 sequence: CASSMKAGAAYEQYF. The CDR3 nucleotides read TGTGCCAGTAGTATGAAAGCGGGGGCCGCCTACGAGCAGTACTTC.

The V gene is TRBV7-9, the J gene TRBJ1-1, with D possibly TRBD1 on 6 matching bases. Germline lookup yields CDR1 SEHNR and CDR2 FQNEAQ (reference sequence). This CDR3 has 14 amino acids. V lost 4 bases to trimming and J lost 1 base, with 10 bases between them. DNA for the CDR3: TGTGCCAGCAGCTCACGACAGGAGAACACTGAAGCTTTCTTT. Protein product: CASSSRQENTEAFF.

The chain couples TRBV28 to TRBJ1-2, with D perhaps matching TRBD1 (6 bases). The germline gives CDR1 MDHEN, CDR2 SYDVKM. The CDR3 loop spans 16 amino acids. V lost 5 bases and J 0 bases, leaving 16 bases between the germline ends. This CDR3 reads CASSPPPTGANYGYTF. In DNA, the CDR3 is TGTGCCAGCAGTCCCCCCCCGACAGGAGCTAACTATGGCTACACCTTC.

This clone was observed a single time. The chain has TRBV6-6 and TRBJ2-7; 9 nucleotides agree with TRBD1. CDR1 is MNHNY and CDR2 is SVGAGI in the germline V gene (reference sequence). This CDR3 has 14 residues. V lost 5 bases, J lost 3 bases, and 5 bases stayed unmatched. The chain's CDR3 is CASSPGQGHYEQYF. Written as DNA, the CDR3 is TGTGCCAGCAGTCCGGGACAGGGCCACTACGAGCAGTACTTC.

Here the CDR3 reads CASTSGLNVEQFF. For the CDR3, the DNA is TGCGCCAGCACTAGCGGTTTGAACGTCGAGCAGTTCTTC. The rearrangement joins TRBV5-1 to TRBJ2-1; TRBD2 agrees at 7 bases. The germline V gene has CDR1 SGHRS and CDR2 YFSETQ. CDR3 size: 13 residues. V was pared by 6 bases and J by 10 bases, with 10 bases of the junction left unmatched.

The chain is built from TRBV5-1 and TRBJ2-3, with 9 bases fitting TRBD2. V was clipped by 6 bases and J by 4 bases; unmatched bases: 12. The CDR3 loop spans 16 amino acids. The V gene's germline CDR1 is SGHRS and CDR2 YFSETQ. The CDR3 loop is CASMEDWREGPDTQYF. CDR3 DNA sequence: TGCGCCAGCATGGAGGACTGGCGGGAGGGCCCAGATACGCAGTATTTT. The whole variable domain, filled in from reference TRBV5-1 and TRBJ2-3, reads KAGVTQTPRYLIKTRGQQVTLSCSPISGHRSVSWYQQTPGQGLQFLFEYFSETQRNKGNFPGRFSGRQFSNSRSEMNVSTLELGDSALYLCASMEDWREGPDTQYFGPGTRLTVL.